This T cell receptor beta chain was sequenced in a study of blood T cell repertoires in COVID-19. Turning to the study itself: The study drew acute and convalescent COVID-19 samples from the United States, Italy and Spain.

As handled by the study authors: Amplification with reference gene primers provided the estimates of nucleated cell counts. The assay was immunoSEQ multiplex PCR, and TCRdb's table has in-frame clones only and misses some. Clonal size and the V and J genes are those of that table, whereas D and trimming came from the DNA. The sample consists of fewer than 300,000 clones, roughly nine tenths of them appearing once. The clonotype was recovered from a man in his forties who had recovered from COVID-19. The sample comprised peripheral blood.

CDR3: CASSQVSGLEAFF. DNA of the CDR3: TGTGCCAGCAGCCAAGTATCAGGGCTGGAAGCTTTCTTT. This sequence joins TRBV3-1 (or the pseudogene TRBV3-2) and TRBJ1-1, with D tentatively TRBD1 (5 bases). Trimming took off 1 base at V and 8 bases at J, with 11 bases between the two ends. CDR3 size: 13 residues. The germline gives CDR1 LGHDT, CDR2 YNNKEL (reference sequence).